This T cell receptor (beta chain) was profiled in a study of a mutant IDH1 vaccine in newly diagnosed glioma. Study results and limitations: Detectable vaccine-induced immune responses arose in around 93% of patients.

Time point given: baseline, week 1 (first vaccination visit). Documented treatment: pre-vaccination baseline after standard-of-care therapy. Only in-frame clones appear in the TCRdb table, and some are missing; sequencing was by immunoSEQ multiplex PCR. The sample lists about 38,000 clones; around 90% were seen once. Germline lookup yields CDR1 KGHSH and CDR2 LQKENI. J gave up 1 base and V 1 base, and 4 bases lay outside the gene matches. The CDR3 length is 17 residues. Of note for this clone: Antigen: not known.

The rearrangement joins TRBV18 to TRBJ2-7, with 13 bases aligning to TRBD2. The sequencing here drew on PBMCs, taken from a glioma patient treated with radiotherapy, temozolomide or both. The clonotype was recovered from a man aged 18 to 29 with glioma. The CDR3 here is CASSPRGLAGASYEQYF. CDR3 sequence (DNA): TGTGCCAGCTCACCACGAGGACTAGCGGGAGCTTCCTACGAGCAGTACTTC.